The rows below give T cell receptor beta chains drawn from one sample of a study of Ad26.COV2.S vaccination and SARS-CoV-2 variants. The protocol was immunoSEQ multiplex PCR, while the TCRdb copy is restricted to in-frame clones and leaves out a portion. The sample yields around 300,000 clones, approximately 90% seen once. The sample in question was peripheral blood, obtained in a trial of Ad26.COV2.S vaccine versus placebo. All receptors come from a person between 18 and 59 years old who received the Ad26.COV2.S COVID-19 vaccine or a placebo. Each CDR3 is given with its conserved first and last residue. Fields, in order: J gene, D gene, clone size, V gene, CDR3 protein, CDR3 DNA. The D gene is left open where the match is weak. Expanded clones are given a class, and other clones once, few, many or no size at all.

>TRBJ2-6|TRBD1|.|TRBV6-2/TRBV6-3
CASSYGDRYFSGANVLTF
TGTGCCAGCAGTTACGGGGACAGATATTTCTCTGGGGCCAACGTCCTGACTTTC
>TRBJ2-1|TRBD2|.|TRBV28
CASSLTASGRAPIRNEQFF
TGTGCCAGCAGTTTAACAGCTAGCGGGAGGGCCCCCATTAGGAATGAGCAGTTCTTC
>TRBJ2-2|.|.|TRBV13
CASSLGRVYTGELFF
TGTGCCAGCAGCTTAGGCAGGGTCTACACCGGGGAGCTGTTTTTT
>TRBJ2-2|TRBD1|.|TRBV6-4
CASRRQGNTGELFF
TGTGCCAGCAGGCGACAGGGGAACACCGGGGAGCTGTTTTTT
>TRBJ1-4|.|.|TRBV4-2
CASSQVPLDGNNEKLFF
TGTGCCAGCAGCCAAGTCCCTCTGGACGGGAATAATGAAAAACTGTTTTTT
>TRBJ1-4|.|.|TRBV21-1
CASSKAGDRGAVNEKLFF
TGTGCCAGCAGCAAAGCCGGGGACAGGGGCGCTGTTAATGAAAAACTGTTTTTT
>TRBJ1-2|.|.|TRBV6-5
CASTTGGTNYGYTF
TGTGCCAGCACTACCGGGGGTACTAACTATGGCTACACCTTC
>TRBJ1-6|TRBD1|.|TRBV6-2/TRBV6-3
CASSYILGQGSSPLHF
TGTGCCAGCAGTTACATCTTGGGACAGGGGAGTTCACCCCTCCACTTT
>TRBJ2-3|TRBD2|.|TRBV7-2
CASRLGGGNTDTQYF
TGTGCCAGCAGGCTTGGGGGGGGTAACACAGATACGCAGTATTTT
>TRBJ1-1|.|.|TRBV19
CASSTTGNTEAFF
TGTGCCAGTAGTACAACAGGGAACACTGAAGCTTTCTTT
>TRBJ2-7|.|once|TRBV28
CASTLGGAGSYEQYF
TGTGCCAGCACCCTGGGGGGGGCGGGGTCCTACGAGCAGTACTTC
>TRBJ1-1|TRBD1|.|TRBV5-6
CASSFIGQGTTEAFF
TGTGCCAGCAGCTTTATAGGACAGGGAACGACTGAAGCTTTCTTT
>TRBJ2-1|.|.|TRBV11-2
CASSSYSNNEQFF
TGTGCCAGCAGCTCGTACAGCAACAATGAGCAGTTCTTC
>TRBJ2-1|TRBD1|.|TRBV6-4
CASSEWQGAYNEQFF
TGTGCCAGCAGTGAGTGGCAGGGGGCTTACAATGAGCAGTTCTTC
>TRBJ1-1|.|.|TRBV12-5
CASGFREFLYLNTEAFF
TGTGCTAGTGGTTTTAGGGAATTCCTCTATTTGAACACTGAAGCTTTCTTT
>TRBJ1-6|.|once|TRBV7-2
CASSASSSSYNSPLHF
TGTGCCAGCAGCGCATCATCGAGCTCCTATAATTCACCCCTCCACTTT
>TRBJ1-5|.|.|TRBV4-1
CASSQFEGLGNQPQHF
TGCGCCAGCAGCCAATTCGAGGGGCTGGGGAATCAGCCCCAGCATTTT
>TRBJ1-4|.|.|TRBV3-1/TRBV3-2
CASSQSRDEKLFF
TGTGCCAGCAGCCAAAGCAGGGACGAAAAACTGTTTTTT
>TRBJ2-3|.|.|TRBV4-1
CASSQVLTSTDTQYF
TGCGCCAGCAGCCAAGTCCTAACTAGCACAGATACGCAGTATTTT
>TRBJ2-3|TRBD2|.|TRBV2
CASRPGLAGGMQYF
TGTGCCAGCAGGCCGGGACTAGCGGGGGGGATGCAGTATTTT
>TRBJ2-7|TRBD1|.|TRBV6-2/TRBV6-3
CASSSGTGFGYEQYF
TGTGCCAGCAGTTCCGGGACAGGGTTCGGCTACGAGCAGTACTTC
>TRBJ2-7|.|.|TRBV7-7
CASSPIPPQGPYEQYF
TGTGCTAGCAGCCCAATACCGCCACAGGGACCTTACGAGCAGTACTTC
>TRBJ2-2|.|.|TRBV5-1
CASTAWTQNTGELFF
TGCGCCAGCACCGCTTGGACACAGAACACCGGGGAGCTGTTTTTT
>TRBJ1-6|.|.|TRBV6-2/TRBV6-3
CASSYSSTQGHSPLHF
TGTGCCAGCAGTTACTCTTCGACACAGGGTCATTCACCCCTCCACTTT
>TRBJ2-3|.|.|TRBV15
CATSRVKGTDTQYF
TGTGCCACCAGCAGAGTTAAGGGCACAGATACGCAGTATTTT
>TRBJ2-7|.|.|TRBV6-5
CASTQSYEQYF
TGTGCCAGCACGCAAAGCTACGAGCAGTACTTC
>TRBJ2-3|.|.|TRBV4-1
CASSQDQGITQYF
TGCGCCAGCAGCCAAGATCAGGGGATAACGCAGTATTTT
>TRBJ2-7|TRBD1|.|TRBV10-3
CAISATGHEQYF
TGTGCCATCAGTGCGACAGGGCACGAGCAGTACTTC
>TRBJ2-7|.|.|TRBV11-2
CASSLVMEGRDDF
TGTGCCAGCAGCTTAGTAATGGAGGGCAGGGACGACTTC
>TRBJ2-4|TRBD1|.|TRBV15
CATSRDATGVAKNIQYF
TGTGCCACCAGCAGAGATGCTACAGGGGTAGCCAAAAACATTCAGTACTTC
>TRBJ1-3|.|.|TRBV15
CATSRVGAGNTIYF
TGTGCCACCAGCAGAGTCGGTGCTGGAAACACCATATATTTT
>TRBJ2-5|.|.|TRBV20-1
CSALFKTQYF
TGCAGTGCACTCTTTAAGACCCAGTACTTC
>TRBJ2-7|TRBD1|.|TRBV25-1
CASSSGQGRHEQYF
TGTGCCAGCAGCTCAGGACAGGGACGACATGAGCAGTACTTC
>TRBJ1-1|.|once|TRBV28
CASSLGGEAFF
TGTGCCAGCAGTTTGGGCGGTGAAGCTTTCTTT
>TRBJ2-1|.|.|TRBV15
CATSREAPNEQFF
TGTGCCACCAGCAGAGAAGCCCCCAATGAGCAGTTCTTC
>TRBJ2-7|TRBD2|.|TRBV19
CASSDSGGPSYEQYF
TGTGCCAGTAGTGATAGCGGGGGGCCCTCCTACGAGCAGTACTTC
>TRBJ2-1|.|.|TRBV6-2/TRBV6-3
CASSYVGSEQFF
TGTGCCAGCAGTTACGTCGGGAGTGAGCAGTTCTTC
>TRBJ1-6|.|.|TRBV6-6
CASRNSQRENSPLHF
TGTGCCAGCAGAAACTCACAGAGAGAAAATTCACCCCTCCACTTT
>TRBJ2-1|TRBD2|.|TRBV19
CASSIKLAGFYNEQFF
TGTGCCAGTAGTATTAAGCTAGCGGGGTTCTACAATGAGCAGTTCTTC
>TRBJ2-1|.|.|TRBV5-1
CASSRDADNEQFF
TGCGCCAGCAGCCGGGACGCCGACAATGAGCAGTTCTTC
>TRBJ2-1|.|.|TRBV10-1
CASSTSRGQGYNEQFF
TGCGCCAGCAGTACTTCAAGAGGGCAGGGGTACAATGAGCAGTTCTTC
>TRBJ2-2|.|.|TRBV19
CASSIEPGDAGELFF
TGTGCCAGTAGTATAGAGCCAGGGGACGCCGGGGAGCTGTTTTTT
>TRBJ2-1|.|.|TRBV27
CASRTHRPGVDEQFF
TGTGCCAGCAGGACTCACAGGCCCGGGGTCGATGAGCAGTTCTTC
>TRBJ1-5|.|.|TRBV6-2/TRBV6-3
CASSYGSGSNQPQHF
TGTGCCAGCAGTTACGGATCAGGTAGCAATCAGCCCCAGCATTTT
>TRBJ1-1|.|.|TRBV28
CASSSFSEAFF
TGTGCCAGCAGTTCGTTCAGTGAAGCTTTCTTT
>TRBJ1-2|TRBD1|.|TRBV3-1/TRBV3-2
CASSRQGYGYTF
TGTGCCAGCAGCCGACAGGGGTATGGCTACACCTTC
>TRBJ2-7|TRBD2|.|TRBV6-1
CASCEGLAGMNEQYF
TGTGCCAGCTGTGAAGGGCTAGCGGGGATGAACGAGCAGTACTTC
>TRBJ1-3|.|.|TRBV2
CASSVESSGNTIYF
TGTGCCAGCAGTGTGGAATCCTCTGGAAACACCATATATTTT
>TRBJ2-5|.|.|TRBV3-1/TRBV3-2
CASSHLSAQETQYF
TGTGCCAGCAGCCATCTCTCTGCCCAAGAGACCCAGTACTTC
>TRBJ1-1|.|.|TRBV5-1
CASSAGFAAFF
TGCGCCAGCAGCGCGGGGTTTGCTGCTTTCTTT
>TRBJ2-2|TRBD1|.|TRBV6-5
CASSYPRDRAGELFF
TGTGCCAGCAGTTACCCCCGGGACAGGGCCGGGGAGCTGTTTTTT